A selection of T cell receptor beta chains follows, all from one sample in a study of T-cell memory formation after mild COVID-19. TCRdb used MiXCR to reprocess the 5' RACE reads, holding one entry per CDR3 protein. The profile shows hundreds of thousands of distinct CDR3 sequences, around a sixth of them singletons. Sequencing was carried out using PBMCs or a T cell subset sorted from them (not recorded which). All receptors derive from an adult woman who had mild COVID-19 (a few samples of this study predate the infection). Cell type and time point are not known. The CDR3 runs from the conserved cysteine through the conserved F or W. Fields, in order: D gene, J gene, V gene, clone size, CDR3 DNA, CDR3 protein. A D gene is named only where the DNA matches it firmly. Not all rows give a size; the values are once, few, many and, for expanded clones, a class.

d_call: TRBD2
j_call: TRBJ2-7
v_call: TRBV7-2
clone_size: few
cdr3_nt: TGTGCCAGCAGCATGACTAGCGGGGAGAGCTACGAGCAGTACTTC
cdr3_aa: CASSMTSGESYEQYF

d_call: .
j_call: TRBJ2-5
v_call: TRBV9
clone_size: once
cdr3_nt: TGTGCCAGTGGAGGGCCTGGTGCGGAGACCCAGTACTTC
cdr3_aa: CASGGPGAETQYF

d_call: TRBD1
j_call: TRBJ2-5
v_call: TRBV10-3
clone_size: few
cdr3_nt: TGTGCCATCAGTGAGTGGAAACAGGGGATTCAAGAGACCCAGTACTTC
cdr3_aa: CAISEWKQGIQETQYF

d_call: TRBD1
j_call: TRBJ2-7
v_call: TRBV29-1
clone_size: .
cdr3_nt: TGCAGCGTGAGACAGGGGGAAGGATCCTACGAGCAGTACTTC
cdr3_aa: CSVRQGEGSYEQYF

d_call: .
j_call: TRBJ2-2
v_call: TRBV30
clone_size: many
cdr3_nt: TGTGCCTGGAGCAATGTGGGAGGCCGGGAGCTGTTTTTT
cdr3_aa: CAWSNVGGRELFF

d_call: .
j_call: TRBJ1-4
v_call: TRBV4-1
clone_size: .
cdr3_nt: TGCGCCAGCAGCCAAGTCGGGCAGACTCTAAAACTGTTTTTT
cdr3_aa: CASSQVGQTLKLFF

d_call: .
j_call: TRBJ2-1
v_call: TRBV7-2
clone_size: .
cdr3_nt: TGTGCCAGCAGCTTCTTGAACAATGAGCAGTTCTTC
cdr3_aa: CASSFLNNEQFF

d_call: .
j_call: TRBJ2-5
v_call: TRBV7-3
clone_size: few
cdr3_nt: TGTGCCAGCAGCCTAAACGGGTGGGAAGAGACCCAGTACTTC
cdr3_aa: CASSLNGWEETQYF

d_call: .
j_call: TRBJ2-5
v_call: TRBV27
clone_size: .
cdr3_nt: TGTGCCAGCGGACTGGACCCCGTGGGGGAGACCCAGTACTTC
cdr3_aa: CASGLDPVGETQYF

d_call: .
j_call: TRBJ2-1
v_call: TRBV5-1
clone_size: few
cdr3_nt: TGCGCCAGCAGCTCACCCTCGACCCTCTACAATGAGCAGTTCTTC
cdr3_aa: CASSSPSTLYNEQFF

d_call: TRBD1
j_call: TRBJ1-1
v_call: TRBV6-2/TRBV6-3
clone_size: few
cdr3_nt: TGTGCCAGCAGCAAGGACAGGGTCTTGGATGAAGCTTTCTTT
cdr3_aa: CASSKDRVLDEAFF

d_call: .
j_call: TRBJ2-1
v_call: TRBV12-3/TRBV12-4
clone_size: .
cdr3_nt: TGTGCCAGCAGGGTAAGCGGTAATGAGCAGTTCTTC
cdr3_aa: CASRVSGNEQFF

d_call: TRBD1
j_call: TRBJ1-2
v_call: TRBV5-1
clone_size: few
cdr3_nt: TGCGCCAGCAGCTTGATCCGGACAGGGCATGGCTACACCTTC
cdr3_aa: CASSLIRTGHGYTF

d_call: .
j_call: TRBJ1-6
v_call: TRBV27
clone_size: .
cdr3_nt: TGTGCCAGCAGTTTATCGATACAGGGAAGCTCCTATAATTCACCCCTCCACTTT
cdr3_aa: CASSLSIQGSSYNSPLHF

d_call: .
j_call: TRBJ2-2
v_call: TRBV7-2
clone_size: many
cdr3_nt: TGTGCCAGCAGCTTAGAAGGGGCTAGTGTGGGCACCGGGGAGCTGTTTTTT
cdr3_aa: CASSLEGASVGTGELFF

d_call: TRBD1
j_call: TRBJ2-5
v_call: TRBV5-1
clone_size: .
cdr3_nt: TGCGCCAGCAATGAGGGGGCCGGAGGAGAGACCCAGCACTTC
cdr3_aa: CASNEGAGGETQHF

d_call: .
j_call: TRBJ2-2
v_call: TRBV2
clone_size: .
cdr3_nt: TGTGCCATCCCGACAGGGAACACCGGGGAGCTGTTTTTT
cdr3_aa: CAIPTGNTGELFF

d_call: TRBD2
j_call: TRBJ2-7
v_call: TRBV6-2/TRBV6-3
clone_size: .
cdr3_nt: TGTGCCAGCAGTGCCCGAACTAGCGGGTTTCCCTACGAGCAGTACTTC
cdr3_aa: CASSARTSGFPYEQYF

d_call: .
j_call: TRBJ1-3
v_call: TRBV6-6
clone_size: few
cdr3_nt: TGTGCCAGCAGTCCGGACGGAAACACCATATATTTT
cdr3_aa: CASSPDGNTIYF

d_call: .
j_call: TRBJ1-2
v_call: TRBV20-1
clone_size: .
cdr3_nt: TGCAGTGCTATGGGACCTTCTAACTATGGCTACACCTTC
cdr3_aa: CSAMGPSNYGYTF

d_call: .
j_call: TRBJ2-7
v_call: TRBV3-1
clone_size: few
cdr3_nt: TGTGCCAGCAGCCAAGCAGGCCAGGGATCCTTCGAGCAGTACTTC
cdr3_aa: CASSQAGQGSFEQYF

d_call: .
j_call: TRBJ2-7
v_call: TRBV5-1
clone_size: many
cdr3_nt: TGCGCCAGCAGCTTTGCGGGACAGAAATACGAGCAGTACTTC
cdr3_aa: CASSFAGQKYEQYF